What follows describes a single TCR beta chain. It was unsorted whole blood that yielded blood RNA, and germline DNA was also extracted. These data belong to a study of tumor-infiltrating lymphocytes in primary liver carcinoma. With a constant-region primer, TCR beta cDNA was made from approximately 520 ng of total RNA. ARM-PCR, slightly modified, supplied the TCR beta libraries through three nested multiplex PCR rounds. The opening two PCR rounds, around 9 cycles each, paired TRBV1-TRBV30 forward primers with a C-beta reverse primer. TCRdb itself ran the multiplex PCR reads through MiXCR, one entry per CDR3 protein. The table shows 300,000 to 350,000 distinct CDR3 sequences, with approximately 58% occurring only once. Germline V lookup: CDR1 MNHEY, CDR2 SVGAGI. The CDR3 extends over 13 amino acids. V was shortened by 6 bases and J by 15 bases, with 20 bases between the two germline ends.

The material sequenced was peripheral blood. The receptor comes from a woman aged 25-40 years with primary liver carcinoma and hepatitis B virus infection. The J gene is TRBJ2-2, the V gene TRBV6-5; weak D call: TRBD2 (5 bases). This chain's CDR3 is CASRGIGTGKLFF. In DNA form, the CDR3 reads TGTGCCAGCAGGGGTATAGGCACCGGGAAGTTGTTTTTT.